Shown below are 17 T cell receptor beta chains from a single sample sequenced in a study of blood T cell repertoires in COVID-19. The data were produced by immunoSEQ multiplex PCR, yet TCRdb's version contains in-frame clones alone and is incomplete. Among 150,000 to 170,000 clones listed, about 85% were seen once. The sequenced sample was peripheral blood. These receptors originate from a woman aged 55-69 years with COVID-19, enrolled during active disease.

The chain joins TRBV10-1 to TRBJ2-7, with D perhaps matching TRBD2 (6 bases). The germline gives CDR1 WNHNN, CDR2 SYGVQD (reference sequence). V was pared by 8 bases and J by 6 bases, with 17 bases between. This CDR3 region has 13 residues. The CDR3 reads CASAPGDLREQYF. The CDR3 DNA follows: TGCGCCAGCGCACCGGGAGACCTACGCGAGCAGTACTTC.

V is TRBV13 and J is TRBJ1-3; D remains ambiguous. The ends were cut back, 4 bases at V and 0 bases at J, with 13 bases in the middle. In germline, CDR1 is PRHDT, CDR2 FYEKMQ (reference sequence). The CDR3 is 16 residues long. DNA for the CDR3: TGTGCCAGCAGCTACCCCCTCGGCGGCTCTGGAAACACCATATATTTT. Its translation: CASSYPLGGSGNTIYF.

This clone was counted a single time. This rearrangement joins TRBV15 to TRBJ1-1, with 11 bases matching TRBD1. The CDR3 has 14 amino acids. The V gene's germline CDR1 is LNHNV and CDR2 YYDKDF (reference sequence). Trimming removed 0 bases from V and 11 bases from J; junction bases left unmatched: 5. The DNA of the CDR3 is TGTGCCACCAGCAGAGATCAGGACAGGGGGCGTGCTTTCTTT. This sequence encodes CATSRDQDRGRAFF.

The rearrangement links TRBV6-5 to TRBJ2-1; 12 bases line up with TRBD2. The CDR3 covers 14 residues. From germline, CDR1 is MNHEY and CDR2 SVGAGI. V was clipped by 7 bases and J by 6 bases; unmatched bases: 4. In DNA, the CDR3 is TGTGCCAGCACCCCTAGCGGGAGGGCCAATGAGCAGTTCTTC. This gives the protein CASTPSGRANEQFF.

The chain recombines TRBV27 with TRBJ1-4; no firm D call. The CDR3 extends over 16 amino acids. Germline V gives CDR1 MNHEY, CDR2 SMNVEV (reference sequence). V lost 0 bases, J lost 3 bases, and 11 bases lay in between. CDR3 sequence reads: CASSLSSIPANEKLFF. CDR3 DNA: TGTGCCAGCAGTTTATCGAGTATCCCGGCTAATGAAAAACTGTTTTTT.

This chain links TRBV5-1 with TRBJ1-5; D is uncertain. The length of the CDR3 is 17 residues. Trimming stripped 0 bases from V and 0 bases from J, with 13 bases between. Germline assignment: CDR1 SGHRS and CDR2 YFSETQ. This chain's CDR3 is CASSLGGSGISNQPQHF. The CDR3, as DNA: TGCGCCAGCAGCTTGGGTGGCAGCGGTATTAGCAATCAGCCCCAGCATTTT. Based on the CDR3 plus reference TRBV5-1 and TRBJ1-5, the full variable domain is KAGVTQTPRYLIKTRGQQVTLSCSPISGHRSVSWYQQTPGQGLQFLFEYFSETQRNKGNFPGRFSGRQFSNSRSEMNVSTLELGDSALYLCASSLGGSGISNQPQHFGDGTRLSIL.

This clone was seen many times. The rearrangement uses TRBV7-8 and TRBJ1-1, with D unresolved. V was pared by 5 bases and J by 2 bases, with 12 bases between. Germline-derived CDR1 and CDR2 are SGHVS and FQNEAQ. The CDR3 sequence is 14 residues long. This chain's CDR3 is CASSPAEINTEAFF. For the CDR3, the DNA is TGTGCCAGCAGCCCAGCGGAGATTAACACTGAAGCTTTCTTT.

The gene calls are TRBV4-2 and TRBJ1-3; D not resolved. The CDR3 is 13 residues long. Germline V gene lookup returns CDR1 LGHNA and CDR2 YNFKEQ. V was trimmed by 6 bases and J by 4 bases, leaving 10 bases between them. The CDR3 reads CASRPSSGNTIYF. CDR3 bases: TGTGCCAGCAGACCGAGCTCGGGAAACACCATATATTTT.

Written as DNA, the CDR3 is TGTGCCAGCAGCTTGGGGAGAACGACTAATGAAAAACTGTTTTTT. It is translated as CASSLGRTTNEKLFF. The chain has TRBV5-6 and TRBJ1-4; D unclear. The germline gives CDR1 SGHDT, CDR2 YYEEEE. The CDR3 is 15 residues long. Trimming pared 0 bases from V and 2 bases from J, leaving 8 bases between.

The J gene is TRBJ2-7, the V gene TRBV5-4; 8 nucleotides align to TRBD1. CDR3 length: 14 amino acids. Per the germline V gene, CDR1 is SGHNT and CDR2 is YYREEE (reference sequence). J was trimmed by 5 bases and V by 4 bases; bases with no gene match: 8. In DNA, the CDR3 is TGTGCCAGCAGCGGCCGACAGGGGAATGACGAGCAGTACTTC. It translates to CASSGRQGNDEQYF. The variable domain in full, with the rest retrieved from reference TRBV5-4 and TRBJ2-7, is ETGVTQSPTHLIKTRGQQVTLRCSSQSGHNTVSWYQQALGQGPQFIFQYYREEENGRGNFPPRFSGLQFPNYSSELNVNALELDDSALYLCASSGRQGNDEQYFGPGTRLTVT.

This chain connects TRBV6-5 to TRBJ1-1; D is possibly TRBD1 (5 bases). The germline V gene encodes CDR1 MNHEY and CDR2 SVGAGI. This CDR3 comprises 15 residues. V was trimmed by 4 bases and J by 4 bases, leaving 16 bases between them. The CDR3 sequence: CASSFAGYLTTEAFF. For the CDR3, the DNA is TGTGCCAGCAGTTTTGCAGGGTATTTGACCACTGAAGCTTTCTTT.

This chain connects TRBV5-5 to TRBJ1-3; the D is unclear. This CDR3 region has 15 residues. The V gene lost 4 bases and the J gene lost 1 base, with 12 bases spanning the gap. CDR1 and CDR2 (germline): SGHKS, YYEKEE (reference sequence). In DNA form, the CDR3 reads TGTGCCAGCAGCGCGGAAGTTTTTTCTGGAAACACCATATATTTT. The encoded protein is CASSAEVFSGNTIYF.

The chain links TRBV11-2 to TRBJ2-1, with D tentatively TRBD2 (5 bases). The germline gives CDR1 SGHAT, CDR2 FQNNGV. CDR3 length equals 15 residues. The V end was cut by 3 bases, the J end by 0 bases, with 9 bases between. The CDR3 DNA reads TGTGCCAGCAGCTTCCTAGCCGACTCCTACAATGAGCAGTTCTTC. Encoded protein: CASSFLADSYNEQFF.

V gene TRBV19 combines with J gene TRBJ2-1, with 7 bases matching TRBD2. From germline, CDR1 is LNHDA and CDR2 SQIVND (reference sequence). The CDR3 length is 13 residues. The junction had 7 bases not matched to a gene; V was cut back by 5 bases and J by 9 bases. The CDR3 spells CASSPTSLGEQFF. In DNA form, the CDR3 reads TGTGCCAGTAGTCCGACTAGCCTCGGTGAGCAGTTCTTC.

To note about this clone: In the same sample, other DNA sequences code for this CDR3. This sequence joins TRBV3-1 (or the pseudogene TRBV3-2) and TRBJ1-1, with 7 bases fitting TRBD1. The CDR3 length is 14 residues. Germline V gene data show CDR1 as LGHDT and CDR2 as YNNKEL (reference sequence). J lost 0 bases, V lost 6 bases, and 4 bases had no gene match. For the CDR3, the DNA is TGTGCCAGCAGTTACAGGGGTCTGAACACTGAAGCTTTCTTT. Its protein product is CASSYRGLNTEAFF.

The chain couples TRBV5-1 to TRBJ2-5, with TRBD2 matching over 10 bases. Germline V gives CDR1 SGHRS, CDR2 YFSETQ. V lost 5 bases, J lost 1 base, and 5 bases stayed unmatched. CDR3 length: 15 amino acids. The CDR3 spells CASSLTSGSQETQYF. CDR3 nucleotides: TGCGCCAGCAGTTTGACTAGCGGGTCCCAAGAGACCCAGTACTTC.

The chain carries TRBV19 and TRBJ1-5, with 10 bases aligning to TRBD1. This CDR3 comprises 16 residues. CDR1 and CDR2 (germline): LNHDA, SQIVND (reference sequence). Trimming cost V 0 bases and J 6 bases; bases outside gene matches: 5. Here the CDR3 DNA reads TGTGCCAGTAGTATAGAACCGGGACAGGGGATTCAGCCCCAGCATTTT. This translates into CASSIEPGQGIQPQHF.